The 19 T cell receptor beta chains listed next were all sequenced from one sample in a study of Ad26.COV2.S vaccination and SARS-CoV-2 variants. Treatment noted: 15 to 20 received Ad26.COV2.S at low or high dose, single or two shots; roughly 5 received placebo; per-sample allocation not given. The samples date from day 63 after the first vaccine or placebo injection. The assay was immunoSEQ multiplex PCR, and TCRdb's table has in-frame clones only and misses some. This sample has roughly 680,000 clones; 89% occur once, and the top ten carry approximately 1.5%. The source material was peripheral blood, sampled in a trial of Ad26.COV2.S vaccine versus placebo. Receptors were obtained from a person aged 18-60 years who received the Ad26.COV2.S COVID-19 vaccine or a placebo.

This chain joins TRBV6-5 and TRBJ2-7, with 8 bases fitting TRBD1. The CDR3 is 16 amino acids. Germline V CDR1 and CDR2: MNHEY, SVGAGI. Germline trimming cut 0 bases from V and 1 base from J; bases unmatched to any gene: 5. CDR3 coding DNA: TGTGCCAGCAGTTACTCTACGGACAGGGTTTCCTACGAGCAGTACTTC. It yields the protein CASSYSTDRVSYEQYF.

V usage is TRBV5-1 and J usage is TRBJ2-1; 11 nucleotides agree with TRBD2. V dropped 6 bases and J dropped 4; count of bases not matched to a gene: 3. CDR1 and CDR2 from the germline V gene are SGHRS and YFSETQ. This CDR3 has 14 residues. The CDR3 loop reads CASNLAGGYNEQFF. As DNA, the CDR3 is TGCGCCAGCAACCTAGCGGGAGGATACAATGAGCAGTTCTTC.

The chain links TRBV7-9 to TRBJ2-7; 11 bases agree with TRBD1. The CDR3 is 13 amino acids. From germline, CDR1 is SEHNR and CDR2 FQNEAQ (reference sequence). J gave up 6 bases and V 6 bases, and 4 bases lay outside the gene matches. The DNA of the CDR3 is TGTGCCAGCAGGGGGACAGGGGGTGGCGAGCAGTACTTC. Translated: CASRGTGGGEQYF.

The V call is TRBV3-1 (or the pseudogene TRBV3-2), the J call TRBJ2-3; TRBD1 is a possible D gene (6 bases). V was cut by 5 bases and J by 3 bases, with 15 bases left in between. From germline, CDR1 is LGHDT and CDR2 YNNKEL (reference sequence). The CDR3 spans 15 residues. In nucleotides, the CDR3 is TGTGCCAGCAGCGCTCGACAACAGGGAACAGATACGCAGTATTTT. This encodes CASSARQQGTDTQYF.

Points on this clone: Other nucleotide sequences from this sample produce the same CDR3. The chain couples TRBV9 to TRBJ2-7; 9 nucleotides line up with TRBD1. Germline CDR1 and CDR2: SGDLS and YYNGEE. The junction had 8 bases not matched to a gene; V was cut back by 0 bases and J by 4 bases. The CDR3 has 16 residues. DNA of the CDR3: TGTGCCAGCAGCGTAGGAATTGGGACAGGGACGTACGAGCAGTACTTC. Its protein is CASSVGIGTGTYEQYF.

Of note for this clone: This CDR3 is also generated by other DNA sequences in the sample. The chain recombines TRBV19 with TRBJ2-6; D unresolved. CDR1 LNHDA and CDR2 SQIVND come from the germline V gene (reference sequence). This CDR3 contains 13 residues. V lost 5 bases and J lost 2, with 4 bases in between. The CDR3 loop is CASSPTGANVLTF. CDR3 nucleotides: TGTGCCAGTAGTCCTACTGGGGCCAACGTCCTGACTTTC. The full variable domain, its missing parts supplied by reference TRBV19 and TRBJ2-6, is DGGITQSPKYLFRKEGQNVTLSCEQNLNHDAMYWYRQDPGQGLRLIYYSQIVNDFQKGDIAEGYSVSREKKESFPLTVTSAQKNPTAFYLCASSPTGANVLTFGAGSRLTVL.

The gene calls are TRBV5-6 and TRBJ2-7; D possibly corresponds to TRBD1 (10 bases). CDR3 length equals 15 residues. CDR1 SGHDT and CDR2 YYEEEE come from the germline V gene. Trimming took 7 bases from V and 6 from J, leaving 23 bases between them. As DNA, the CDR3 is TGTGCCAGCGGGACAGGGGTTAGCGGGAGACCCGAGCAGTACTTC. Its translation is CASGTGVSGRPEQYF.

The V and J genes are TRBV19 and TRBJ1-3; no clear D. This CDR3 is 15 amino acids long. Deletions cut 7 bases from V and 0 bases from J, with 13 bases between. The germline CDR1 and CDR2 sequences are LNHDA and SQIVND (reference sequence). The CDR3: CASKMDLSSGNTIYF. The CDR3 nucleotides are TGTGCCAGTAAGATGGACTTATCCTCTGGAAACACCATATATTTT. Drawing the rest from reference TRBV19 and TRBJ1-3, the complete variable domain is DGGITQSPKYLFRKEGQNVTLSCEQNLNHDAMYWYRQDPGQGLRLIYYSQIVNDFQKGDIAEGYSVSREKKESFPLTVTSAQKNPTAFYLCASKMDLSSGNTIYFGEGSWLTVV.

J is TRBJ1-4 and V is TRBV7-2; no clear D gene. The germline CDR1 and CDR2 sequences are SGHTA and FQGNSA. The ends were cut back, 1 base at V and 12 bases at J, with 18 bases in the middle. The CDR3 length is 15 residues. The CDR3: CASSLDRPNVGELFF. The CDR3 nucleotides read TGTGCCAGCAGCTTAGACCGCCCAAATGTTGGGGAACTGTTTTTT. Complete variable domain (other parts from reference TRBV7-2 and TRBJ1-4): GAGVSQSPSNKVTEKGKDVELRCDPISGHTALYWYRQSLGQGLEFLIYFQGNSAPDKSGLPSDRFSAERTGGSVSTLTIQRTQQEDSAVYLCASSLDRPNVGELFFGSGTQLSVL.

The V call is TRBV7-2, the J call TRBJ2-3; D possibly corresponds to TRBD1 (6 bases). The V gene lost 5 bases and the J gene lost 6 bases, with 9 bases spanning the gap. The CDR3 runs to 12 residues. Germline V gene lookup returns CDR1 SGHTA and CDR2 FQGNSA. The CDR3 nucleotides are TGTGCCAGCAGCCAGGGGCGGGATACGCAGTATTTT. It codes for CASSQGRDTQYF.

This chain joins TRBV7-9 and TRBJ2-3; TRBD1 aligns across 9 bases. The CDR3 totals 16 residues. The germline V gene encodes CDR1 SEHNR and CDR2 FQNEAQ (reference sequence). V was clipped by 1 base and J by 4 bases; unmatched bases: 6. The CDR3 nucleotides read TGTGCCAGCAGCTTAGGCTGGACAGGGGCGTCAGATACGCAGTATTTT. Translating gives CASSLGWTGASDTQYF.

Remarks on this clone: Different DNA sequences within this sample yield the same CDR3. This chain joins TRBV18 and TRBJ2-7, with 7 bases that match TRBD1. Germline V gene sequence: CDR1 KGHSH, CDR2 LQKENI. Trimming cost V 3 bases and J 5 bases; bases outside gene matches: 4. The CDR3 is made up of 13 amino acids. In DNA form, the CDR3 reads TGTGCCAGCTCACCGGACAGGAGTGACGAGCAGTACTTC. Translation gives CASSPDRSDEQYF.

This clone showed up just once. The gene calls are TRBV6-5 and TRBJ1-6; D is uncertain. The germline V and J ends were trimmed by 1 base and 10 bases, with 14 bases remaining between them. This CDR3 region has 15 residues. Germline CDR1 reads MNHEY; CDR2 reads SVGAGI. The CDR3 spells CASSYYHGLNSPLHF. Written as DNA, the CDR3 is TGTGCCAGCAGTTACTATCACGGGTTGAACTCACCCCTCCACTTT.

The chain couples TRBV4-2 to TRBJ2-7; the D gene is possibly TRBD2 (6 bases). Germline values: CDR1 LGHNA, CDR2 YNFKEQ. The CDR3 is 14 amino acids. Trimming removed 4 bases from V and 0 bases from J, with 10 bases in between. CDR3: CASSLGLGSYEQYF. For the CDR3, the DNA is TGTGCCAGCAGCCTGGGACTTGGCTCCTACGAGCAGTACTTC.

This rearrangement joins TRBV7-3 to TRBJ2-7, with 11 bases fitting TRBD2. In germline, CDR1 is SGHTA, CDR2 FQGTGA. V lost 5 bases, J lost 3 bases, and 6 bases stayed unmatched. The CDR3 is 15 amino acids. CDR3 loop: CASSPHGTSGYEQYF. The DNA of the CDR3 is TGTGCCAGCAGCCCGCACGGGACTAGCGGCTACGAGCAGTACTTC. Filled out from reference TRBV7-3 and TRBJ2-7, the complete variable domain reads GAGVSQTPSNKVTEKGKYVELRCDPISGHTALYWYRQSLGQGPEFLIYFQGTGAADDSGLPNDRFFAVRPEGSVSTLKIQRTERGDSAVYLCASSPHGTSGYEQYFGPGTRLTVT.

The genes are TRBV7-9 and TRBJ2-5; perhaps D is TRBD1 or TRBD2 (5 bases each). Trimming stripped 11 bases from V and 0 bases from J, with 13 bases between. This CDR3 has 13 residues. Looked up from germline, CDR1 is SEHNR and CDR2 is FQNEAQ (reference sequence). The CDR3 DNA follows: TGTGCCGGGACCTATCCCTACCAAGAGACCCAGTACTTC. It is translated as CAGTYPYQETQYF.

The rearrangement joins TRBV5-1 to TRBJ2-2, with 11 positions matching TRBD1. Germline-derived CDR1 and CDR2 are SGHRS and YFSETQ. This CDR3 is built from 16 residues. V lost 4 bases and J lost 3; bases outside the gene matches: 5. As DNA, the CDR3 is TGCGCCAGCAGCCCCCGGACAGGGGGCGACACCGGGGAGCTGTTTTTT. Residues: CASSPRTGGDTGELFF.

V is TRBV6-6 and J is TRBJ1-1; 8 positions agree with TRBD1. With 4 bases clipped from V and 2 bases from J, the junction kept 6 bases outside the gene matches. This CDR3 is 15 amino acids long. The germline gives CDR1 MNHNY, CDR2 SVGAGI (reference sequence). CDR3 nucleotide sequence: TGTGCCAGCAGTTTACAAACAGGGGGAAACACTGAAGCTTTCTTT. Translating gives CASSLQTGGNTEAFF.

The genes are TRBV15 and TRBJ2-6, with 12 positions matching TRBD2. There are 18 residues in the CDR3. CDR1 is LNHNV and CDR2 is YYDKDF in the germline V gene (reference sequence). The V and J ends lost 6 bases and 4 bases, in that order; junction bases with no gene match: 10. The CDR3, as DNA: TGTGCCACCAGTCGACGACTAGCGGGAGCGGGAGGGGCCAACGTCCTGACTTTC. It codes for CATSRRLAGAGGANVLTF.